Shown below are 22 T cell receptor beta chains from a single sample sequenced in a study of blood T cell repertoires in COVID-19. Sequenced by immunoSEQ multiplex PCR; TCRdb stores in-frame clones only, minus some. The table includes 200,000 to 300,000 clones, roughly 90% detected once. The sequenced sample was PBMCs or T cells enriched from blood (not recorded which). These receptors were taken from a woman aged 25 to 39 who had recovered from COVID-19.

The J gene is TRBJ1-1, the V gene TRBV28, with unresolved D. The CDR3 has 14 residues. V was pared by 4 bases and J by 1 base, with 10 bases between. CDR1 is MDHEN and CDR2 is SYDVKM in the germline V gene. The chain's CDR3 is CASSSGIPNTEAFF. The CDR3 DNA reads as TGTGCCAGCAGTTCAGGAATACCGAACACTGAAGCTTTCTTT. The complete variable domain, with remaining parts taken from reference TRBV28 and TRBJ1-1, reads DVKVTQSSRYLVKRTGEKVFLECVQDMDHENMFWYRQDPGLGLRLIYFSYDVKMKEKGDIPEGYSVSREKKERFSLILESASTNQTSMYLCASSSGIPNTEAFFGQGTRLTVV.

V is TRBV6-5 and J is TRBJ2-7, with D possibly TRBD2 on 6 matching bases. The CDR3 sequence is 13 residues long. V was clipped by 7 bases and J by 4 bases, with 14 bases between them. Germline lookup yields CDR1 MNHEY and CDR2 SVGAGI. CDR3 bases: TGTGCCAGCACTAAGAGTGCGGGGTACGAGCAGTACTTC. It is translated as CASTKSAGYEQYF.

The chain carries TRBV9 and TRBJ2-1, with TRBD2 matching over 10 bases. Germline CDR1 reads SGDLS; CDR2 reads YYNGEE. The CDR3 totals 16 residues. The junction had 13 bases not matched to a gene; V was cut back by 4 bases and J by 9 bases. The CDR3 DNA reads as TGTGCCAGCAGCCGACGCCTGGGGACTAGCGAGGCTGAGCAGTTCTTC. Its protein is CASSRRLGTSEAEQFF.

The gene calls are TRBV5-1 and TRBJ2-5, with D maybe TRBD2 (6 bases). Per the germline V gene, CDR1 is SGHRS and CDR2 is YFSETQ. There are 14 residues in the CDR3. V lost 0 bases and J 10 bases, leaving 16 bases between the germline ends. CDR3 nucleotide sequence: TGCGCCAGCAGCTTGGGCGGGGACCCCCCGAACCAGTACTTC. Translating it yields CASSLGGDPPNQYF.

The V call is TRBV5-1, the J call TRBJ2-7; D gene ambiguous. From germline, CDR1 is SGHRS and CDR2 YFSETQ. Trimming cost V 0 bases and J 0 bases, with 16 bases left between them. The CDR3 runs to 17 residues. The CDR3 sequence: CASSLGNTAISSYEQYF. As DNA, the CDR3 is TGCGCCAGCAGCTTGGGGAACACAGCCATAAGCTCCTACGAGCAGTACTTC. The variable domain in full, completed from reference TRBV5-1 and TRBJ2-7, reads KAGVTQTPRYLIKTRGQQVTLSCSPISGHRSVSWYQQTPGQGLQFLFEYFSETQRNKGNFPGRFSGRQFSNSRSEMNVSTLELGDSALYLCASSLGNTAISSYEQYFGPGTRLTVT.

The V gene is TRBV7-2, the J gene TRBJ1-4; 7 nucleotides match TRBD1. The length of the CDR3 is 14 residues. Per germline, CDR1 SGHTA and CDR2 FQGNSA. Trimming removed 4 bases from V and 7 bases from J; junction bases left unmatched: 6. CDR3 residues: CASSSRDSVEKLFF. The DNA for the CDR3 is TGTGCCAGCAGCTCCCGGGACAGTGTTGAAAAACTGTTTTTT.

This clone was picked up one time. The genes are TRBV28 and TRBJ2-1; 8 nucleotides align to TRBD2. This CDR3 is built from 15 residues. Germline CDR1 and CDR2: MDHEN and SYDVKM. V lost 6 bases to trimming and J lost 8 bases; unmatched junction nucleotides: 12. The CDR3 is CASRPTGTSGDEQFF. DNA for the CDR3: TGTGCCAGCAGACCAACCGGGACTAGTGGCGATGAGCAGTTCTTC.

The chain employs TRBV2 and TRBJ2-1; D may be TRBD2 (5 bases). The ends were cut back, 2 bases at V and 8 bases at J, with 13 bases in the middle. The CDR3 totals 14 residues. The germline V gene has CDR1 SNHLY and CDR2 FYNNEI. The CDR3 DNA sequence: TGTGCCAGCAGTGAATCCGGAGGAAGAGATGAGCAGTTCTTC. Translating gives CASSESGGRDEQFF.

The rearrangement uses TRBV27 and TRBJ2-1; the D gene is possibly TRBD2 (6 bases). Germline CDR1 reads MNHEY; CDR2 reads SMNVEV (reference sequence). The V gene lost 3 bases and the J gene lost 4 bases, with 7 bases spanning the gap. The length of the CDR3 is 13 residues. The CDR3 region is CASSFGGYNEQFF. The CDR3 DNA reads TGTGCCAGCAGTTTTGGAGGGTACAATGAGCAGTTCTTC.

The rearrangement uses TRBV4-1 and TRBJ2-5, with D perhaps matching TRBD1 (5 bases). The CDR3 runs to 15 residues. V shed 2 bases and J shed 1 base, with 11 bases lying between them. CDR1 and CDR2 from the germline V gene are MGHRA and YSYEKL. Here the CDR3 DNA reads TGCGCCAGCAGCCAACCCTGGGGCAGCCAAGAGACCCAGTACTTC. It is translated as CASSQPWGSQETQYF.

CDR3 amino acids: CASSPQTWSTDTQYF. CDR3 coding DNA: TGCGCCAGCAGTCCCCAAACATGGTCCACAGATACGCAGTATTTT. The chain couples TRBV5-1 to TRBJ2-3; D ambiguous. The CDR3 loop spans 15 amino acids. Germline CDR1 and CDR2: SGHRS and YFSETQ. V shed 5 bases and J shed 2 bases, with 15 bases lying between them.

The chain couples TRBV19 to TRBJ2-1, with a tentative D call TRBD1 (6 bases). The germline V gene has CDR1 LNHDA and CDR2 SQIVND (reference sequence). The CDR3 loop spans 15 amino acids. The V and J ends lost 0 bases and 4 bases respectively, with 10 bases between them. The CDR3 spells CASSIERQAYNEQFF. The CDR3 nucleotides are TGTGCCAGTAGTATAGAGAGACAGGCTTACAATGAGCAGTTCTTC. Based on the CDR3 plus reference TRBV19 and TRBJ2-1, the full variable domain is DGGITQSPKYLFRKEGQNVTLSCEQNLNHDAMYWYRQDPGQGLRLIYYSQIVNDFQKGDIAEGYSVSREKKESFPLTVTSAQKNPTAFYLCASSIERQAYNEQFFGPGTRLTVL.

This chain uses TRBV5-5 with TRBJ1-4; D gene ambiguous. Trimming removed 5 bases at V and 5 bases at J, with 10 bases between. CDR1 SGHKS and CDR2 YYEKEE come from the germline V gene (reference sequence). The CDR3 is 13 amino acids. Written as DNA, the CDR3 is TGTGCCAGCAGAGACAAGCCCAATGAAAAACTGTTTTTT. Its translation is CASRDKPNEKLFF.

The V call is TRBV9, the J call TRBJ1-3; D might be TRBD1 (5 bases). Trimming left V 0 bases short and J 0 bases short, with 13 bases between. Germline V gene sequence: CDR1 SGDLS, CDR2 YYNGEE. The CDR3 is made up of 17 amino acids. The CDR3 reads CASSVGEGLLSGNTIYF. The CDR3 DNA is TGTGCCAGCAGCGTAGGAGAGGGACTTCTCTCTGGAAACACCATATATTTT. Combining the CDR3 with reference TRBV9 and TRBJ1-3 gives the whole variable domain DSGVTQTPKHLITATGQRVTLRCSPRSGDLSVYWYQQSLDQGLQFLIQYYNGEERAKGNILERFSAQQFPDLHSELNLSSLELGDSALYFCASSVGEGLLSGNTIYFGEGSWLTVV.

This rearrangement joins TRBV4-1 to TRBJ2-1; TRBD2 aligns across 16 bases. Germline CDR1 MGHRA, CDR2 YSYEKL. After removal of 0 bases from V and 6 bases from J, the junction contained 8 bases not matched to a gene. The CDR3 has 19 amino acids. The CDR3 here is CASSQDGTSGRATGNEQFF. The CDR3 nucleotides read TGCGCCAGCAGCCAAGATGGGACTAGCGGGAGGGCCACGGGCAATGAGCAGTTCTTC.

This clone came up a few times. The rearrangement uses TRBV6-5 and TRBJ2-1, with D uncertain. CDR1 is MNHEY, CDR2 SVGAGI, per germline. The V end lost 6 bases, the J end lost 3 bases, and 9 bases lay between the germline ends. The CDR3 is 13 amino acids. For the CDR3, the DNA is TGTGCCAGCAGGCCAGCGAGCTACAATGAGCAGTTCTTC. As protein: CASRPASYNEQFF.

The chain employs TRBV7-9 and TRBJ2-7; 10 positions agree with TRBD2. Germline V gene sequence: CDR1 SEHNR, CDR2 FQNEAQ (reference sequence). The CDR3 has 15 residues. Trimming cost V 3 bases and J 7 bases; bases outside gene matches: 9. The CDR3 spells CASSFPASGSNEQYF. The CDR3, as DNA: TGTGCCAGCAGCTTTCCGGCTAGCGGGAGCAATGAGCAGTACTTC. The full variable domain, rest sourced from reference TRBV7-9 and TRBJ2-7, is DTGVSQNPRHKITKRGQNVTFRCDPISEHNRLYWYRQTLGQGPEFLTYFQNEAQLEKSRLLSDRFSAERPKGSFSTLEIQRTEQGDSAMYLCASSFPASGSNEQYFGPGTRLTVT.

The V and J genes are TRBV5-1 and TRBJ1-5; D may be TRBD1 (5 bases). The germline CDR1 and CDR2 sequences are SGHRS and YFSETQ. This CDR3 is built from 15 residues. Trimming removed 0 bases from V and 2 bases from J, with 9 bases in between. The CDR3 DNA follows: TGCGCCAGCAGCTTGGATGACAGTCGCAATCAGCCCCAGCATTTT. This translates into CASSLDDSRNQPQHF. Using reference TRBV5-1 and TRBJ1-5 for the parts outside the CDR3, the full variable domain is KAGVTQTPRYLIKTRGQQVTLSCSPISGHRSVSWYQQTPGQGLQFLFEYFSETQRNKGNFPGRFSGRQFSNSRSEMNVSTLELGDSALYLCASSLDDSRNQPQHFGDGTRLSIL.

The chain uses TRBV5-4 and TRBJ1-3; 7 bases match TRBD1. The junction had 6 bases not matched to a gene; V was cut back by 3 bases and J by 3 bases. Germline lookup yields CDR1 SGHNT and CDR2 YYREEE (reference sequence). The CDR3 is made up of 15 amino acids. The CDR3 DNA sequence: TGTGCCAGCAGCTCCATTAGGGACAGTGGAAACACCATATATTTT. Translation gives CASSSIRDSGNTIYF.

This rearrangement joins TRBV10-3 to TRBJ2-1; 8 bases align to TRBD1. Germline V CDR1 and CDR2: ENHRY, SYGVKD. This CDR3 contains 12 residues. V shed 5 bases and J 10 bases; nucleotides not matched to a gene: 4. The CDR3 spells CAISNGQGEQFF. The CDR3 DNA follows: TGTGCCATCAGTAACGGACAGGGCGAGCAGTTCTTC.

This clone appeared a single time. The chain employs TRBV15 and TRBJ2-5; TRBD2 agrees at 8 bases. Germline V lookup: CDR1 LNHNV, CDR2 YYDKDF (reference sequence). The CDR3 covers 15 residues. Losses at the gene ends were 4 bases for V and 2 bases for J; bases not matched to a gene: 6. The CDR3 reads CATSNFGRGQETQYF. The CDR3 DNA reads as TGTGCCACCAGCAACTTCGGGAGGGGACAAGAGACCCAGTACTTC.

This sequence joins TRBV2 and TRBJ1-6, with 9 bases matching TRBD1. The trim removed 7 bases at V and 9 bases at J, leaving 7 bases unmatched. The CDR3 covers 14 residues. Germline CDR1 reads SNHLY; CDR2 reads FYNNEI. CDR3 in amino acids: CASMKGQGTSPLHF. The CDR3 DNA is TGTGCCAGCATGAAAGGACAGGGGACTTCACCCCTCCACTTT.